This TCR beta chain was recorded in a study of early T cells in non-severe SARS-CoV-2 infection. This clonotype was picked up a small number of times. MiXCR, applied by TCRdb to the 5' RACE reads, yields one record per CDR3 protein. The sample shows about 89,000 distinct CDR3 sequences, approximately 16% of them seen only once. CDR1 is MNHNY, CDR2 SVGAGI, per germline (reference sequence). V was clipped by 2 bases and J by 6 bases, with 16 bases between them. The CDR3 spans 15 residues. The clonotype comes from an adult who was a healthcare worker with PCR-confirmed SARS-CoV-2 infection or an uninfected control (not recorded which). This specimen consisted of whole blood, obtained at baseline. The rearrangement joins TRBV6-6 to TRBJ1-2; no firm D call. The CDR3 nucleotides are TGTGCCAGCAGTTACAGCCATGGTCCAATCAATGGCTACACCTTC. Protein sequence: CASSYSHGPINGYTF.